These 24 T cell receptor beta chains were sequenced from one sample in a study of CD8+ T cells in alopecia areata (dated by TCRdb to between 2017 and 2018). The method was the immunoSEQ multiplex PCR assay. RNA was extracted from all samples and reverse transcribed into cDNA as template for TCR sequencing. In TCRdb, the immuneACCESS table is reduced to in-frame sequences with V and J assigned. These tables do not hold every clone; where another copy was compared, an unresolved V gene accounts for under half, and the others remain unexplained. A total of around 120,000 clones appear in this sample, 55% to 80% of them only once. In total, the top ten clones hold about 3% of the sample. The sequenced sample was CD4+ T cells sorted from blood. Receptor source: a human donor in good health.

The rearrangement links TRBV6-5 to TRBJ1-2; D is undetermined. CDR1 MNHEY and CDR2 SVGAGI come from the germline V gene. With 4 bases removed from V and 4 bases from J, the gap between germline ends came to 13 bases. The CDR3 contains 14 residues. CDR3 DNA sequence: TGTGCCAGCAGTTCTACAGTGGGGAGCTATGGCTACACCTTC. It translates to CASSSTVGSYGYTF.

The chain is built from TRBV27 and TRBJ2-7, with D possibly matching TRBD2 (6 bases). Germline CDR1 is MNHEY and CDR2 is SMNVEV (reference sequence). V lost 6 bases and J 5 bases, leaving 17 bases between the germline ends. The CDR3 is 14 residues long. The CDR3 nucleotides are TGTGCCAGCAGGGGGATGGGGGGTAGGGACGAGCAGTACTTC. Amino acids: CASRGMGGRDEQYF.

This clone has a single count. CDR3 region: CASRRQGAEGYTF. In nucleotides, the CDR3 is TGTGCCAGCAGAAGACAGGGGGCAGAAGGCTACACCTTC. This chain links TRBV6-6 with TRBJ1-2, with 10 bases fitting TRBD1. CDR3 length: 13 residues. V shed 6 bases and J 8 bases; nucleotides not matched to a gene: 6. Germline V gene data show CDR1 as MNHNY and CDR2 as SVGAGI (reference sequence).

This rearrangement joins TRBV2 to TRBJ2-1, with D possibly called TRBD1 or TRBD2 (6 bases each). This CDR3 comprises 14 residues. Germline CDR1 SNHLY, CDR2 FYNNEI. With 6 bases removed from V and 7 bases from J, the gap between germline ends came to 16 bases. The CDR3 region is CASRWRGAGNEQFF. The DNA for the CDR3 is TGTGCCAGCAGATGGAGGGGGGCAGGGAATGAGCAGTTCTTC.

This clone was seen a single time. V and J are TRBV7-8 and TRBJ2-1; 7 bases align to TRBD2. The CDR3 loop spans 14 amino acids. Germline CDR1 is SGHVS and CDR2 is FQNEAQ. V lost 5 bases and J lost 3; bases outside the gene matches: 4. The CDR3 sequence is CASSTSGGYNEQFF. The CDR3 nucleotides are TGTGCCAGCAGCACTTCGGGGGGCTACAATGAGCAGTTCTTC. The full variable domain, its missing parts supplied by reference TRBV7-8 and TRBJ2-1, is GAGVSQSPRYKVAKRGQDVALRCDPISGHVSLFWYQQALGQGPEFLTYFQNEAQLDKSGLPSDRFFAERPEGSVSTLKIQRTQQEDSAVYLCASSTSGGYNEQFFGPGTRLTVL.

The V call is TRBV29-1, the J call TRBJ2-3; D is tentatively TRBD1 or TRBD2 (6 bases each). V was pared by 1 base and J by 4 bases, with 12 bases between. Per germline, CDR1 SQVTM and CDR2 ANQGSEA. CDR3 size: 14 residues. The DNA for the CDR3 is TGCAGCGTTGAAGGGGGGGACACGGCAGATACGCAGTATTTT. This codes for CSVEGGDTADTQYF.

In nucleotides, the CDR3 is TGTGCTAGTGGTTCGGGACAGGGGAAGACCCAGTACTTC. It specifies CASGSGQGKTQYF. This chain links TRBV12-5 with TRBJ2-5; 10 nucleotides align to TRBD1. The V gene end was trimmed by 4 bases and the J gene end by 6 bases; junction bases not matched to a gene: 2. This CDR3 is 13 amino acids long. CDR1 is LGHNT and CDR2 is FRNRAP in the germline V gene.

The chain links TRBV11-2 to TRBJ2-1; 11 bases align to TRBD2. The CDR3 extends over 15 amino acids. The germline V gene has CDR1 SGHAT and CDR2 FQNNGV. V lost 5 bases and J lost 5; bases outside the gene matches: 5. CDR3 sequence (DNA): TGTGCCAGCAGCGCCACTAGCGGGGGCCACAATGAGCAGTTCTTC. Its translation is CASSATSGGHNEQFF.

This clone was picked up a small number of times. The rearrangement links TRBV6-1 to TRBJ2-3, with 9 positions matching TRBD1. This CDR3 is built from 13 residues. CDR1 and CDR2 (germline): MNHNS, SASEGT. Trimming at V came to 8 bases and at J to 6 bases, leaving 6 bases not matched to a gene. CDR3 region: CASGGQGLDTQYF. CDR3 coding DNA: TGTGCCAGCGGGGGACAGGGATTGGATACGCAGTATTTT.

V and J are TRBV4-1 and TRBJ2-7, with 12 bases lining up with TRBD2. The ends lost 3 bases at V and 3 bases at J; junction bases unmatched: 3. This CDR3 region has 15 residues. Germline V lookup: CDR1 MGHRA, CDR2 YSYEKL. The CDR3 nucleotides read TGCGCCAGCAGCCAGAGGACTAGCGGGAACTACGAGCAGTACTTC. Amino acid sequence: CASSQRTSGNYEQYF.

CDR3 DNA: TGCGCCAGCAGCTGGACAGGGGGTTCCCCTGAAGCTTTCTTT. It translates to CASSWTGGSPEAFF. The chain carries TRBV5-1 and TRBJ1-1, with 10 bases identical to TRBD1. The germline V gene encodes CDR1 SGHRS and CDR2 YFSETQ. The CDR3 has 14 amino acids. Trimming took 3 bases from V and 6 from J; bases not matched to a gene: 5.

This sequence joins TRBV30 and TRBJ2-1; D call uncertain. CDR3 length: 13 residues. The V gene's germline CDR1 is GTSNPN and CDR2 SVGIG (reference sequence). V lost 8 bases and J lost 2, with 13 bases in between. CDR3 sequence: CASSRDTYNEQFF. In DNA, the CDR3 is TGTGCCAGCAGTAGGGATACCTACAATGAGCAGTTCTTC.

The gene calls are TRBV6-5 and TRBJ1-5; D is possibly TRBD1 (5 bases). Trimming took off 6 bases at V and 2 bases at J, with 14 bases between the two ends. Germline lookup yields CDR1 MNHEY and CDR2 SVGAGI. The CDR3 has 15 residues. The CDR3 DNA reads TGTGCCAGCAGGACAGTTAGTTGGGGCAATCAGCCCCAGCATTTT. Protein sequence: CASRTVSWGNQPQHF.

The table lists this clone with a count of one. The chain is built from TRBV7-2 and TRBJ2-5; TRBD2 aligns across 9 bases. This CDR3 is 16 amino acids long. V lost 1 base, J lost 1 base, and 4 bases stayed unmatched. The germline V gene has CDR1 SGHTA and CDR2 FQGNSA. CDR3 nucleotide sequence: TGTGCCAGCAGCTTAGATGGTAGCGGGGGCCAAGAGACCCAGTACTTC. It translates to CASSLDGSGGQETQYF.

The CDR3 DNA reads TGCGCCAGCAGCCAAGGACGGAACACTGAAGCTTTCTTT. As protein: CASSQGRNTEAFF. The chain combines TRBV5-1 with TRBJ1-1; D gene ambiguous. Germline CDR1 is SGHRS and CDR2 is YFSETQ. Trimming left V 4 bases short and J 1 base short, with 8 bases between. The CDR3 loop spans 13 amino acids.

The CDR3 nucleotides read TGTGCCAGCAGGACTAGCGGGGGGGCCCATGAGCAGTTCTTC. It yields the protein CASRTSGGAHEQFF. The gene calls are TRBV27 and TRBJ2-1; 14 nucleotides align to TRBD2. The CDR3 totals 14 residues. V was clipped by 6 bases and J by 8 bases; unmatched bases: 3. Germline loops: CDR1 MNHEY, CDR2 SMNVEV (reference sequence).

This chain joins TRBV29-1 and TRBJ2-7; D remains ambiguous. V lost 5 bases and J 4 bases, leaving 12 bases between the germline ends. Germline CDR1 reads SQVTM; CDR2 reads ANQGSEA. This CDR3 has 12 residues. The CDR3 nucleotides are TGCAGCGTTCAAGTGTTAGCATACGAGCAGTACTTC. The encoded protein is CSVQVLAYEQYF.

The chain recombines TRBV25-1 with TRBJ1-3; 10 positions match TRBD1. Germline V gives CDR1 MGHDK, CDR2 SYGVNS. The CDR3 spans 16 residues. The J segment lost 2 bases and the V segment lost 5 bases, leaving 6 bases of the junction unmatched. CDR3 residues: CASSIGTGAPGNTIYF. CDR3 coding DNA: TGTGCCAGCAGTATCGGGACAGGGGCTCCTGGAAACACCATATATTTT.

This clone was recorded a few times. V is TRBV29-1 and J is TRBJ1-3; 7 positions match TRBD1. The CDR3 is made up of 13 amino acids. Germline V gene lookup returns CDR1 SQVTM and CDR2 ANQGSEA. V trimming: 7 bases; J trimming: 2 bases; junction bases outside the gene matches: 5. The DNA for the CDR3 is TGCAGCGGATACCAGGGGGCTGGAAACACCATATATTTT. This sequence encodes CSGYQGAGNTIYF.

CDR3 DNA sequence: TGCGCCAGCAGCTTGGGGGACTTTCAAGAGACCCAGTACTTC. It yields the protein CASSLGDFQETQYF. This chain uses TRBV5-1 with TRBJ2-5; a weak D match, TRBD2 (6 bases). CDR1 SGHRS and CDR2 YFSETQ come from the germline V gene. The CDR3 length is 14 residues. Trimming stripped 0 bases from V and 2 bases from J, with 8 bases between.

V is TRBV2 and J is TRBJ2-1; 10 bases match TRBD2. J was trimmed by 3 bases and V by 3 bases; bases with no gene match: 5. This CDR3 region has 16 residues. Per germline, CDR1 SNHLY and CDR2 FYNNEI. Written as DNA, the CDR3 is TGTGCCAGCAGTGAGGGATGGACTAGCGGCTACAATGAGCAGTTCTTC. Translation gives CASSEGWTSGYNEQFF.

The rearrangement joins TRBV12-5 to TRBJ2-3, with D perhaps TRBD1 (5 bases). V lost 1 base and J 8 bases, leaving 13 bases between the germline ends. The length of the CDR3 is 14 residues. Germline V gene sequence: CDR1 LGHNT, CDR2 FRNRAP. The CDR3 region is CASGLGLGQGTQYF. CDR3 DNA sequence: TGTGCTAGTGGTTTGGGACTGGGGCAAGGTACGCAGTATTTT.

The chain has TRBV28 and TRBJ1-5; the D gene is possibly TRBD1 (5 bases). The V end lost 6 bases, the J end lost 6 bases, and 18 bases lay between the germline ends. This CDR3 region has 15 residues. CDR1 is MDHEN and CDR2 is SYDVKM in the germline V gene. In nucleotides, the CDR3 is TGTGCCAGCAGGTTACCGGACCAGGGCGGTCAGCCCCAGCATTTT. Amino acids: CASRLPDQGGQPQHF.

This clone has just a few counts. The chain's CDR3 is CSVVVSYEQYF. For the CDR3, the DNA is TGCAGCGTTGTGGTATCCTACGAGCAGTACTTC. This chain joins TRBV29-1 and TRBJ2-7, with D hard to call. Germline V gene sequence: CDR1 SQVTM, CDR2 ANQGSEA. V lost 4 bases, J lost 1 base, and 5 bases lay in between. This CDR3 region has 11 residues.